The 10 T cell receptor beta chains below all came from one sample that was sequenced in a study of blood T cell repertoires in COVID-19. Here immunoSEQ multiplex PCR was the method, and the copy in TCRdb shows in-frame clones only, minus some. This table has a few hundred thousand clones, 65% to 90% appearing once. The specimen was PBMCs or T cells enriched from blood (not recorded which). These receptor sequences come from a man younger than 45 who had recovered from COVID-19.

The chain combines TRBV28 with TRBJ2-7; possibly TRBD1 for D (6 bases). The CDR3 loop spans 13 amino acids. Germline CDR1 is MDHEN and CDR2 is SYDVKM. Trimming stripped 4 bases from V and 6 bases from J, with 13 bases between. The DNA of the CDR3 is TGTGCCAGCAGTTCAACAGGGTTACTCGAGCAGTACTTC. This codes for CASSSTGLLEQYF.

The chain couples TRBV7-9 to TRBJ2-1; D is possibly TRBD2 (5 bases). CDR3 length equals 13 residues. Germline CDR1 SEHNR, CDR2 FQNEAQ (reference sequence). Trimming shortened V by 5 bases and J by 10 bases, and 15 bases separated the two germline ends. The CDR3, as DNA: TGTGCCAGCAGCGACCACGTCCCGGGAGAGCAGTTCTTC. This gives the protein CASSDHVPGEQFF.

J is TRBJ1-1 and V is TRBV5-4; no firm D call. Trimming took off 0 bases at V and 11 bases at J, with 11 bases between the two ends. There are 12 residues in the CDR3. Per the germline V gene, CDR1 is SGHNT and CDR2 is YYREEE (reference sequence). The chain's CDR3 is CASSLDRLLAFF. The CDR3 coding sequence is TGTGCCAGCAGCTTGGACCGACTTTTGGCTTTCTTT.

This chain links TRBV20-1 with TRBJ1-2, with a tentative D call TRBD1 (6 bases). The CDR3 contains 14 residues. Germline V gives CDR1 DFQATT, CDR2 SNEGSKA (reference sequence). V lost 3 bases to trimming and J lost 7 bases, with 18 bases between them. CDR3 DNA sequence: TGCAGTGCTAGTACAGGGAAGGGACAAGGTGGCTACACCTTC. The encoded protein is CSASTGKGQGGYTF.

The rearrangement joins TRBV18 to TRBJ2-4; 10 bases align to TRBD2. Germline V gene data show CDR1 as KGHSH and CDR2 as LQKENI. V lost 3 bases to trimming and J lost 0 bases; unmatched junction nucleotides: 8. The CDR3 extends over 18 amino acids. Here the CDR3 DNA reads TGTGCCAGCTCACCGGGTAGCGGGGGGACTCAAGCCAAAAACATTCAGTACTTC. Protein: CASSPGSGGTQAKNIQYF.

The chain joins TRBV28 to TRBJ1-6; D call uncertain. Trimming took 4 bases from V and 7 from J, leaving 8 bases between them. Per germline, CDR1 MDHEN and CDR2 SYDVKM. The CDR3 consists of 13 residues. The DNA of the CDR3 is TGTGCCAGCAGTTCCCTGACAAATTCACCCCTCCACTTT. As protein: CASSSLTNSPLHF.

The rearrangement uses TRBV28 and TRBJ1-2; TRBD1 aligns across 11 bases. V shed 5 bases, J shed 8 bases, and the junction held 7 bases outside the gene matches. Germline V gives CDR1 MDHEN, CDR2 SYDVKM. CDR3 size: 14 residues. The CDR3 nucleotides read TGTGCCAGCAGTGGGACAGGGGGTCGACGAGGCTACACCTTC. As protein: CASSGTGGRRGYTF.

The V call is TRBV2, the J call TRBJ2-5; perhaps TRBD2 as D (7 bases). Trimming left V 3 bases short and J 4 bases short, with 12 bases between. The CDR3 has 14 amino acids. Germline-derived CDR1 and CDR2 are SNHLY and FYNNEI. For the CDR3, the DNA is TGTGCCAGCAGTGATCACAGGGAGGGAGAGACCCAGTACTTC. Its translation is CASSDHREGETQYF.

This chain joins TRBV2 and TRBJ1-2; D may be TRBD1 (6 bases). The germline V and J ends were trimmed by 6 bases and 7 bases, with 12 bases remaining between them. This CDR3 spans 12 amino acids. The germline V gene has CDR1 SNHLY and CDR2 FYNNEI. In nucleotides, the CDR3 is TGTGCCAGCAGAGACTACAGGGCTGGCTACACCTTC. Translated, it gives CASRDYRAGYTF.

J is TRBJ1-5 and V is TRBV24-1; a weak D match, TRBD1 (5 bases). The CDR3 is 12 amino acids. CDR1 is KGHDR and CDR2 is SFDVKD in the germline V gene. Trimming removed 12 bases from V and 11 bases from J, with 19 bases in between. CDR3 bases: TGTGCCCCCTACGTAGGGGTTTTGTCCCAGCATTTT. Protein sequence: CAPYVGVLSQHF.